The 20 T cell receptor beta chains in this list originate from one sample, sequenced in a study of shared clonotypes between healthy human individuals. Assay used: immunoSEQ multiplex PCR; TCRdb lists only in-frame clones, some missing. The data show 800,000 to 950,000 clones, about 96% seen once. CD45RO-negative, CCR7-positively selected cells formed the naive CD8 fraction, excluding terminally differentiated effector memory CD45RA+ cells. What was sequenced was naive CD8+ T cells sorted from blood. The receptors shown here come from a young man in good health.

CDR3: CAWSVRASGSRDEQFF. The CDR3 DNA follows: TGTGCCTGGAGTGTACGGGCTAGCGGGAGTAGGGATGAGCAGTTCTTC. The chain uses TRBV30 and TRBJ2-1; 10 bases are a match to TRBD2. CDR1 GTSNPN and CDR2 SVGIG come from the germline V gene (reference sequence). Trimming removed 0 bases from V and 8 bases from J; junction bases left unmatched: 10. This CDR3 is built from 16 residues.

The J gene is TRBJ2-1, the V gene TRBV7-9; 9 bases line up with TRBD2. The CDR3 totals 14 residues. Trimming took 3 bases from V and 11 from J; bases not matched to a gene: 8. CDR1 is SEHNR and CDR2 is FQNEAQ in the germline V gene (reference sequence). CDR3 nucleotide sequence: TGTGCCAGCAGCTTTGGTCTAGCGGGATTCCAGCAGTTCTTC. Protein product: CASSFGLAGFQQFF.

This rearrangement joins TRBV7-8 to TRBJ2-7; 12 bases agree with TRBD2. The CDR3 is made up of 19 amino acids. CDR1 SGHVS and CDR2 FQNEAQ come from the germline V gene. With V trimmed by 2 bases and J by 5 bases, 16 bases remained unmatched. CDR3 sequence: CASSLFLRGWTSGTDEQYF. Here the CDR3 DNA reads TGTGCCAGCAGCTTATTCCTTCGGGGCTGGACTAGCGGGACTGACGAGCAGTACTTC.

The chain joins TRBV6-5 to TRBJ2-5; D is possibly TRBD2 (5 bases). CDR3 length: 14 residues. Germline CDR1 reads MNHEY; CDR2 reads SVGAGI. V gave up 1 base and J gave up 3 bases, with 9 bases separating them. DNA of the CDR3: TGTGCCAGCAGTTACTGGGCGGGCAAAGAGACCCAGTACTTC. The encoded protein is CASSYWAGKETQYF.

The chain joins TRBV29-1 to TRBJ2-1, with D perhaps matching TRBD2 (5 bases). The CDR3 sequence is 14 residues long. Trimming removed 3 bases at V and 0 bases at J, with 9 bases between. Per germline, CDR1 SQVTM and CDR2 ANQGSEA. Here the CDR3 DNA reads TGCAGCGTTGATTGGGAGAGCTCCTACAATGAGCAGTTCTTC. Translation: CSVDWESSYNEQFF.

The chain links TRBV6-1 to TRBJ1-1; D might be TRBD1 (5 bases). The CDR3 loop spans 13 amino acids. The germline gives CDR1 MNHNS, CDR2 SASEGT. With 6 bases removed from V and 4 bases from J, the gap between germline ends came to 12 bases. The CDR3 is CASRRGFSTEAFF. The DNA for the CDR3 is TGTGCCAGCAGGCGGGGGTTCTCCACTGAAGCTTTCTTT.

The chain has TRBV9 and TRBJ1-2; D perhaps matches TRBD1 (5 bases). The V gene's germline CDR1 is SGDLS and CDR2 YYNGEE. V lost 7 bases, J lost 6 bases, and 16 bases lay in between. The CDR3 is 13 amino acids. The CDR3 DNA is TGTGCCAGCGCCTGGGACGACCTGAATGGCTACACCTTC. The encoded protein is CASAWDDLNGYTF.

This chain joins TRBV6-6 and TRBJ1-1; D is ambiguous. From germline, CDR1 is MNHNY and CDR2 SVGAGI (reference sequence). The CDR3 length is 13 residues. The V and J ends lost 7 bases and 0 bases respectively, with 9 bases between them. The DNA of the CDR3 is TGTGCCAGCATTTTCGGGATGAACACTGAAGCTTTCTTT. Translating it yields CASIFGMNTEAFF.

The rearrangement joins TRBV6-5 to TRBJ1-3, with a tentative D call TRBD1 (5 bases). Germline lookup yields CDR1 MNHEY and CDR2 SVGAGI. This CDR3 spans 14 amino acids. V lost 8 bases and J lost 1, with 12 bases in between. In DNA form, the CDR3 reads TGTGCCAGCCGAGGGGAAAGATCTGGAAACACCATATATTTT. It translates to CASRGERSGNTIYF.

This clone has only a few counts. Within the sample, other DNA sequences also encode this same CDR3. The gene calls are TRBV27 and TRBJ2-5, with TRBD1 identical over 7 bases. V shed 3 bases and J 3 bases; nucleotides not matched to a gene: 4. Germline CDR1 and CDR2: MNHEY and SMNVEV (reference sequence). The CDR3 is 14 amino acids. The CDR3 sequence: CASSLLGTEETQYF. CDR3 coding DNA: TGTGCCAGCAGTTTGTTGGGGACAGAAGAGACCCAGTACTTC.

This rearrangement joins TRBV27 to TRBJ2-7, with D unresolved. Per the germline V gene, CDR1 is MNHEY and CDR2 is SMNVEV (reference sequence). The CDR3 totals 15 residues. Trimming took off 2 bases at V and 0 bases at J, with 11 bases between the two ends. The CDR3 nucleotides are TGTGCCAGCAGTTTAAGGCAGGCGAGCTCCTACGAGCAGTACTTC. Translation: CASSLRQASSYEQYF.

CDR3 in DNA: TGTGCCAGCAGCTGGCTGCGGGAGTCGAGCTACAATGAGCAGTTCTTC. As protein: CASSWLRESSYNEQFF. This rearrangement joins TRBV5-6 to TRBJ2-1; 7 bases agree with TRBD2. The ends lost 3 bases at V and 3 bases at J; junction bases unmatched: 9. Germline loops: CDR1 SGHDT, CDR2 YYEEEE. The CDR3 runs 16 residues.

This clone was recorded only once. The chain employs TRBV11-2 and TRBJ1-4, with D possibly matching TRBD1 (6 bases). Deletions cut 1 base from V and 4 bases from J, with 16 bases between. The germline V gene has CDR1 SGHAT and CDR2 FQNNGV. This CDR3 has 17 amino acids. The CDR3 sequence is CASSLAPSTGRNEKLFF. The CDR3 DNA is TGTGCCAGCAGCTTAGCCCCCTCGACAGGACGTAATGAAAAACTGTTTTTT. Supplemented by reference TRBV11-2 and TRBJ1-4, the full variable domain reads EAGVAQSPRYKIIEKRQSVAFWCNPISGHATLYWYQQILGQGPKLLIQFQNNGVVDDSQLPKDRFSAERLKGVDSTLKIQPAKLEDSAVYLCASSLAPSTGRNEKLFFGSGTQLSVL.

Notes on this clone: The sample has other DNA sequences that encode this CDR3 too. The CDR3 nucleotides are TGTGCCAGCAGTGAAGCCTGGACAGGGACCTACGAGCAGTACTTC. It specifies CASSEAWTGTYEQYF. This rearrangement joins TRBV2 to TRBJ2-7, with 8 nucleotides matching TRBD1. This CDR3 has 15 residues. Germline CDR1 and CDR2: SNHLY and FYNNEI. Trimming removed 0 bases from V and 2 bases from J; junction bases left unmatched: 3.

This clone was seen a single time. The chain recombines TRBV18 with TRBJ2-4; TRBD1 agrees at 8 bases. Germline CDR1 is KGHSH and CDR2 is LQKENI. CDR3 length: 16 amino acids. J was trimmed by 6 bases and V by 4 bases; bases with no gene match: 11. The CDR3 here is CASSQPTWTGRNIQYF. The CDR3 bases are TGTGCCAGCTCACAGCCAACCTGGACAGGGAGAAACATTCAGTACTTC.

In the case of this clone: This CDR3 is also generated by other DNA sequences in the sample. The chain uses TRBV4-1 and TRBJ2-7; D is perhaps TRBD2 (5 bases). Trimming removed 0 bases from V and 1 base from J, with 7 bases in between. The germline gives CDR1 MGHRA, CDR2 YSYEKL. The CDR3 runs to 14 residues. CDR3 bases: TGCGCCAGCAGCCAAGATTCGGGGTCCTACGAGCAGTACTTC. It codes for CASSQDSGSYEQYF.

The chain carries TRBV2 and TRBJ2-5; 9 bases are shared with TRBD2. The J segment lost 4 bases and the V segment lost 6 bases, leaving 6 bases of the junction unmatched. The CDR3 length is 14 residues. Germline V gene lookup returns CDR1 SNHLY and CDR2 FYNNEI. CDR3 bases: TGTGCCAGCAGGACTAGCGGTCGGGGAGAGACCCAGTACTTC. Protein: CASRTSGRGETQYF. Based on the CDR3 plus reference TRBV2 and TRBJ2-5, the full variable domain is EPEVTQTPSHQVTQMGQEVILRCVPISNHLYFYWYRQILGQKVEFLVSFYNNEISEKSEIFDDQFSVERPDGSNFTLKIRSTKLEDSAMYFCASRTSGRGETQYFGPGTRLLVL.

This chain uses TRBV15 with TRBJ2-1, with a possible D match to TRBD2 (6 bases). Trimming removed 9 bases at V and 4 bases at J, with 19 bases between. The germline gives CDR1 LNHNV, CDR2 YYDKDF (reference sequence). The CDR3 runs 15 residues. The CDR3 DNA reads TGTGCCACTCAGTCGGAGGGAGTGGTTTACAATGAGCAGTTCTTC. It is translated as CATQSEGVVYNEQFF.

The V and J genes are TRBV30 and TRBJ2-1; D is possibly TRBD2 (6 bases). V shed 0 bases and J shed 5 bases, with 14 bases lying between them. The CDR3 is made up of 15 amino acids. From germline, CDR1 is GTSNPN and CDR2 SVGIG (reference sequence). This CDR3 is CAWSVRGPRHNEQFF. CDR3 DNA: TGTGCCTGGAGTGTGCGGGGACCGAGGCACAATGAGCAGTTCTTC.

The V gene is TRBV30, the J gene TRBJ2-1; 7 bases are a match to TRBD2. Germline CDR1 is GTSNPN and CDR2 is SVGIG (reference sequence). This CDR3 contains 13 residues. V gave up 8 bases and J gave up 6 bases; unmatched junction bases: 10. The chain's CDR3 is CAVETSLFNEQFF. CDR3 bases: TGTGCCGTTGAGACTAGCCTCTTCAATGAGCAGTTCTTC.